Presented here are 22 T cell receptor beta chains from one specimen sequenced in a study of breast tumors, draining lymph nodes, adjacent tissues. The lymph nodes were axillary draining lymph nodes from breast cancer patients. TCRdb independently ran MiXCR on the multiplex PCR reads; one entry per CDR3 protein. Of about 270,000 distinct CDR3 sequences in the sample, roughly 30% are singletons; the top ten hold roughly 1.2%. The specimen sequenced was axillary lymph node tissue. The source is a female donor with breast cancer. Some clones in this sample may be carry-over from other donors' samples.

This clonotype was detected many times. The chain couples TRBV11-3 to TRBJ2-2; TRBD2 is a possible D gene (5 bases). V was trimmed by 4 bases and J by 7 bases, leaving 22 bases between them. CDR1 SGHNT and CDR2 YENEEA come from the germline V gene. CDR3 length: 17 amino acids. CDR3 DNA: TGTGCCAGCAGCTCCCGATTCCGAGGGAGTGGCTACGGGGAGCTGTTTTTT. Amino acid sequence: CASSSRFRGSGYGELFF. Supplemented by reference TRBV11-3 and TRBJ2-2, the full variable domain reads EAGVVQSPRYKIIEKKQPVAFWCNPISGHNTLYWYLQNLGQGPELLIRYENEEAVDDSQLPKDRFSAERLKGVDSTLKIQPAELGDSAVYLCASSSRFRGSGYGELFFGEGSRLTVL.

This clonotype was found many times. DNA for the CDR3: TGTGCCAGCAGCTTTGAGGACCCCTGGGAGCAGTACTTC. It encodes CASSFEDPWEQYF. This chain connects TRBV7-9 to TRBJ2-7; D unresolved. The CDR3 has 13 amino acids. The germline CDR1 and CDR2 sequences are SEHNR and FQNEAQ (reference sequence). V lost 3 bases and J lost 7, with 13 bases in between.

At least ten counts were recorded for this clonotype. This chain uses TRBV19 with TRBJ2-5; D tentatively fits TRBD1 or TRBD2 (5 bases each). Germline V gives CDR1 LNHDA, CDR2 SQIVND (reference sequence). This CDR3 contains 13 residues. Trimming took 3 bases from V and 5 from J, leaving 10 bases between them. The CDR3 sequence is CASSIAGTETQYF. In DNA form, the CDR3 reads TGTGCCAGTAGTATCGCAGGGACGGAGACCCAGTACTTC.

This clonotype was seen ten or more times. V is TRBV12-3 or TRBV12-4 and J is TRBJ2-7; 10 bases are shared with TRBD2. V lost 3 bases to trimming and J lost 3 bases; unmatched junction nucleotides: 8. The CDR3 is 16 residues long. CDR3 protein: CASSFGASGSIYEQYF. DNA of the CDR3: TGTGCCAGCAGTTTCGGGGCTAGCGGGAGCATCTACGAGCAGTACTTC.

This clonotype has at least ten counts. V is TRBV7-2 and J is TRBJ2-6; TRBD1 aligns across 7 bases. CDR1 and CDR2 from the germline V gene are SGHTA and FQGNSA. The CDR3 is 15 amino acids. V shed 8 bases and J 3 bases; nucleotides not matched to a gene: 7. CDR3: CASGETGLGANVLTF. For the CDR3, the DNA is TGTGCCAGCGGCGAGACAGGGCTTGGGGCCAACGTCCTGACTTTC.

This clonotype was seen a single time. This clone may be a read error of a much larger clone one base away. The genes are TRBV6-5 and TRBJ2-7; D perhaps matches TRBD2 (6 bases). The germline gives CDR1 MNHEY, CDR2 SVGAGI. This CDR3 has 17 residues. The CDR3 region is CASSYSILGFRFREQCF. CDR3 coding DNA: TGTGCCAGCAGTTACTCGATATTAGGGTTTCGGTTTCGGGAGCAGTGCTTC.

There are many counts of this clonotype. Relative to the germline gene, one junction end is altered; a read error may explain this. The chain employs TRBV7-7 and TRBJ2-5; 7 bases match TRBD2. The germline gives CDR1 SSHAT, CDR2 FNYEAQ (reference sequence). The CDR3 is made up of 16 amino acids. CDR3 residues: CASSLGPDGRQETQYF. The DNA for the CDR3 is TGTGCTAGCAGCTTAGGGCCGGACGGGAGGCAAGAGACCCAGTACTTC.

The table lists this clonotype with many counts. This chain links TRBV6-1 with TRBJ1-2; D may be TRBD1 (6 bases). V lost 3 bases, J lost 8 bases, and 13 bases lay in between. The CDR3 has 13 amino acids. Germline CDR1 reads MNHNS; CDR2 reads SASEGT. The CDR3: CASSDPDRRGYTF. The CDR3 DNA reads TGTGCCAGCAGTGACCCAGACAGGAGAGGCTACACCTTC.

This clonotype occurred once. The chain uses TRBV5-1 and TRBJ2-7; D is perhaps TRBD1 or TRBD2 (5 bases each). V dropped 0 bases and J dropped 7 bases, with 14 bases sitting between them. The germline V gene has CDR1 SGHRS and CDR2 YFSETQ. The length of the CDR3 is 14 residues. The CDR3 nucleotides are TGCGCCAGCAGCTTGGATCTAGGGACCGGGGAGCAGTACTTC. Translated: CASSLDLGTGEQYF. Full variable domain (outside the CDR3, taken from reference TRBV5-1 and TRBJ2-7): KAGVTQTPRYLIKTRGQQVTLSCSPISGHRSVSWYQQTPGQGLQFLFEYFSETQRNKGNFPGRFSGRQFSNSRSEMNVSTLELGDSALYLCASSLDLGTGEQYFGPGTRLTVT.

This clonotype was observed many times. The rearrangement uses TRBV28 and TRBJ2-7, with 8 bases fitting TRBD1. The V segment lost 8 bases and the J segment 3 bases; nucleotides outside the gene matches: 9. CDR3 length: 14 residues. Germline V gives CDR1 MDHEN, CDR2 SYDVKM. In nucleotides, the CDR3 is TGTGCCAGCGGCCAGACAGGGGCGGTCTACGAGCAGTACTTC. Residues: CASGQTGAVYEQYF. The variable domain in full, completed from reference TRBV28 and TRBJ2-7, reads DVKVTQSSRYLVKRTGEKVFLECVQDMDHENMFWYRQDPGLGLRLIYFSYDVKMKEKGDIPEGYSVSREKKERFSLILESASTNQTSMYLCASGQTGAVYEQYFGPGTRLTVT.

This clonotype was picked up many times. The chain couples TRBV6-5 to TRBJ2-6; D unresolved. Trimming shortened V by 6 bases and J by 0 bases, and 6 bases separated the two germline ends. The germline gives CDR1 MNHEY, CDR2 SVGAGI. This CDR3 is built from 14 residues. The CDR3 here is CASSKSSGANVLTF. In nucleotides, the CDR3 is TGTGCCAGCAGCAAGAGCTCTGGGGCCAACGTCCTGACTTTC.

On this clonotype itself: This clone may be a read error of a much larger clone one base away. The rearrangement uses TRBV12-3 or TRBV12-4 and TRBJ2-1; D possibly corresponds to TRBD2 (6 bases). The CDR3 extends over 14 amino acids. The CDR3 sequence: CASSFRGLHNEQLF. The CDR3 coding sequence is TGTGCCAGCAGTTTCCGGGGACTGCACAATGAGCAGCTCTTC.

This clonotype came up many times. V gene TRBV7-2 combines with J gene TRBJ2-6; 7 bases are a match to TRBD2. The J segment lost 4 bases and the V segment lost 5 bases, leaving 5 bases of the junction unmatched. In germline, CDR1 is SGHTA, CDR2 FQGNSA. The CDR3 consists of 15 residues. The CDR3 region is CASSVGGTGANVLTF. CDR3 in DNA: TGTGCCAGCAGCGTGGGGGGGACCGGGGCCAACGTCCTGACTTTC.

To note about this clonotype: The conserved phenylalanine or tryptophan is not found at the CDR3 terminus, so this likely reflects a read error. V and J are TRBV15 and TRBJ2-3; TRBD1 agrees at 9 bases. V shed 5 bases and J 5 bases; nucleotides not matched to a gene: 14. This CDR3 has 17 residues. CDR1 is LNHNV, CDR2 YYDKDF, per germline (reference sequence). For the CDR3, the DNA is TGTGCCACCAGCGGCGAGATTACCGGGACAGGGCGAGATACGCAGTATTCT. It translates to CATSGEITGTGRDTQYS.

This clonotype was recorded at least ten times. V and J are TRBV4-2 and TRBJ2-1; 14 bases match TRBD2. CDR1 and CDR2 from the germline V gene are LGHNA and YNFKEQ. The CDR3 contains 17 residues. V shed 4 bases and J 6 bases; nucleotides not matched to a gene: 8. CDR3 loop: CASSRGTSGSTSNEQFF. In DNA, the CDR3 is TGTGCCAGCAGCCGCGGGACTAGCGGGAGTACTTCCAATGAGCAGTTCTTC.

This clonotype was seen at least ten times. The J gene is TRBJ1-2, the V gene TRBV6-4; 7 nucleotides align to TRBD1. The germline V gene has CDR1 MRHNA and CDR2 SNTAGT. The CDR3 extends over 16 amino acids. With 1 base clipped from V and 8 bases from J, the junction kept 13 bases outside the gene matches. The CDR3, as DNA: TGTGCCAGCAGTGACTTGGAAAGACAGGGCCTCGTGGGCTACACCTTC. Translated: CASSDLERQGLVGYTF.

This clonotype has a handful of counts. A read error may account for a junction end that differs from germline. The CDR3 DNA reads as TGTGCCATCAGTGAGCGGGGGAGCACTGAGGCTTTCTTT. It yields the protein CAISERGSTEAFF. The rearrangement uses TRBV10-3 and TRBJ1-1, with D possibly being TRBD1 (5 bases). The CDR3 is 13 residues long. Germline V gene sequence: CDR1 ENHRY, CDR2 SYGVKD.

This clonotype has more than one count but fewer than ten. CDR3 in amino acids: CAWSVWVAGAGDTQYF. CDR3 in DNA: TGTGCCTGGAGTGTATGGGTAGCGGGAGCTGGAGATACGCAGTATTTT. The V and J genes are TRBV30 and TRBJ2-3; 9 bases agree with TRBD2. The CDR3 spans 16 residues. Germline V gene lookup returns CDR1 GTSNPN and CDR2 SVGIG (reference sequence). The junction had 9 bases not matched to a gene; V was cut back by 0 bases and J by 5 bases.

The chain recombines TRBV29-1 with TRBJ1-2, with 7 positions matching TRBD1. This CDR3 comprises 12 residues. V lost 8 bases, J lost 5 bases, and 8 bases stayed unmatched. Germline loops: CDR1 SQVTM, CDR2 ANQGSEA. The CDR3 is CSSPDREYGYTF. In DNA form, the CDR3 reads TGCAGCTCACCCGACAGGGAATATGGCTACACCTTC.

A word on this clonotype: Just one base apart from a much larger clone, this may be a read error. J is TRBJ2-3 and V is TRBV9; 7 positions agree with TRBD2. Germline V gene lookup returns CDR1 SGDLS and CDR2 YYNGEE. The CDR3 is made up of 15 amino acids. The CDR3 region is CASSRSPGGRDAQYF. CDR3 in DNA: TGTGCCAGCAGCCGAAGTCCGGGAGGAAGAGATGCGCAGTATTTT.

This clonotype was seen repeatedly, ten times or more. The chain uses TRBV7-2 and TRBJ1-2; TRBD1 aligns across 10 bases. CDR1 SGHTA and CDR2 FQGNSA come from the germline V gene. The junction had 10 bases not matched to a gene; V was cut back by 4 bases and J by 5 bases. The CDR3 is 16 amino acids. Written as DNA, the CDR3 is TGTGCCAGCAGCTCGCTCCGGGACAGGGGTCCTTATGGCTACACCTTC. Translated: CASSSLRDRGPYGYTF.

This clonotype was counted ten times or more. The genes are TRBV19 and TRBJ2-7, with 8 bases that match TRBD1. This CDR3 has 15 residues. J lost 3 bases, V lost 3 bases, and 7 bases had no gene match. The germline CDR1 and CDR2 sequences are LNHDA and SQIVND (reference sequence). The CDR3 region is CASSIRRQGIYEQYF. For the CDR3, the DNA is TGTGCCAGTAGTATTAGGAGACAGGGGATCTACGAGCAGTACTTC.